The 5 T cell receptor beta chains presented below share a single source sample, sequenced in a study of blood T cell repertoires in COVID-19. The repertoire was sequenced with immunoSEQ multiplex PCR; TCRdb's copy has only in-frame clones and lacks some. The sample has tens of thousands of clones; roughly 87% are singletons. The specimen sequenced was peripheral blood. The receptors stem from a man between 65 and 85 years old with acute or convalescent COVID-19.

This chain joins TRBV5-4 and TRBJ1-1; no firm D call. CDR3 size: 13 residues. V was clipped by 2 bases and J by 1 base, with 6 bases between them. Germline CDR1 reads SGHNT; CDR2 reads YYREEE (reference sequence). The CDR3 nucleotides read TGTGCCAGCAGCTTTATAGCGAACACTGAAGCTTTCTTT. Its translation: CASSFIANTEAFF.

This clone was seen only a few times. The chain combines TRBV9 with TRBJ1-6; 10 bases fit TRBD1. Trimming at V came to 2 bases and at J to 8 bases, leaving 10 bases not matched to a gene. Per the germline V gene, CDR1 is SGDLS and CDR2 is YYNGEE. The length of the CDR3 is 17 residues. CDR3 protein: CASSVGQGPYRDSPLHF. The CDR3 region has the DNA TGTGCCAGCAGCGTGGGACAGGGGCCCTATCGGGATTCACCCCTCCACTTT.

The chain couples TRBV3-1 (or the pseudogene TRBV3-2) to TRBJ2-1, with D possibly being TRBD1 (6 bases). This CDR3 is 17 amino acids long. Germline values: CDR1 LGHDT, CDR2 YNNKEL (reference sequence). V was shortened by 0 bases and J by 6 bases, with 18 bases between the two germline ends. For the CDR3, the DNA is TGTGCCAGCAGCCAAGACACGGGACAAGTCGGACGCAATGAGCAGTTCTTC. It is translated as CASSQDTGQVGRNEQFF.

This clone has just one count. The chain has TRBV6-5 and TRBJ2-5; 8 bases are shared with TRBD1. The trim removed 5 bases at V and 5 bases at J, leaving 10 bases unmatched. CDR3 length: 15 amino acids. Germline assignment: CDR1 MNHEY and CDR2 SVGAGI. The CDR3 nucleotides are TGTGCCAGCAGTCTGGACAGGGCGGCGCGGGAGACCCAGTACTTC. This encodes CASSLDRAARETQYF.

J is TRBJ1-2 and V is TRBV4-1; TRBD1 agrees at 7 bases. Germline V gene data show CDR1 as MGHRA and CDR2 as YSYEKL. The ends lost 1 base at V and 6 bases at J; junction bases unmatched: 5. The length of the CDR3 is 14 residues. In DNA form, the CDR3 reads TGCGCCAGCAGCCAAGTACCCACAGGGGATGGCTACACCTTC. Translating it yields CASSQVPTGDGYTF.